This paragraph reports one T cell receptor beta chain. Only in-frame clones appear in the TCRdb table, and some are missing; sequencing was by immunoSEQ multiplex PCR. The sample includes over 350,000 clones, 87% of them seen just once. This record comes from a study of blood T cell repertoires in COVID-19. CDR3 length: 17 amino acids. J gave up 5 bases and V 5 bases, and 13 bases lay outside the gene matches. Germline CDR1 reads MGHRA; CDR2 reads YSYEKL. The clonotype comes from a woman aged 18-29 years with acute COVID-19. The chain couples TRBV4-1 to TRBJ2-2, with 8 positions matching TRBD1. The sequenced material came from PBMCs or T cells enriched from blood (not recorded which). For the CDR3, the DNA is TGCGCCAGCAGCGAAGTGGGGAACAGGGGGTCAACCGGGGAGCTGTTTTTT. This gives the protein CASSEVGNRGSTGELFF.